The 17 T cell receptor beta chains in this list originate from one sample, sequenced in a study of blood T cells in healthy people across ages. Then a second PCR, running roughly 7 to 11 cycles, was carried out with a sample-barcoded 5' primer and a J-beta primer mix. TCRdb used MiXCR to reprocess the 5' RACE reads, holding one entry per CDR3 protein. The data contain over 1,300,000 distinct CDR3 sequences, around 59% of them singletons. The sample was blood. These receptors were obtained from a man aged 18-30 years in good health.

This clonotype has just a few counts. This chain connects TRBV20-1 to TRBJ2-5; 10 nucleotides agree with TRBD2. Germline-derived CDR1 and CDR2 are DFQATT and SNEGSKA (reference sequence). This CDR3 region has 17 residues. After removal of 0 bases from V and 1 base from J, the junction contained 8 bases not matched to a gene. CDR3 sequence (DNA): TGCAGTGCTAGAGATGCGGGGACTAGCGTCCTCCAAGAGACCCAGTACTTC. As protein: CSARDAGTSVLQETQYF.

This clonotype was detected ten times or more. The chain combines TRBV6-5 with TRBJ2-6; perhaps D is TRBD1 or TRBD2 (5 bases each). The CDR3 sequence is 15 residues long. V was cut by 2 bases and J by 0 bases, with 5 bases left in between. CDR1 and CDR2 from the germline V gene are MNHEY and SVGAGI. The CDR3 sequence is CASSYGGSGANVLTF. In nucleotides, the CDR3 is TGTGCCAGCAGTTACGGGGGCTCTGGGGCCAACGTCCTGACTTTC.

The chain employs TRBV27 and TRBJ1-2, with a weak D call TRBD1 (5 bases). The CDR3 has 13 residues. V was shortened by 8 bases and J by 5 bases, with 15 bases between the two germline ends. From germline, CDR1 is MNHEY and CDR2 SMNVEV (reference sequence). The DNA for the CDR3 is TGTGCCAGCCGGGTGGGGGTAGGATATGGCTACACCTTC. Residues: CASRVGVGYGYTF.

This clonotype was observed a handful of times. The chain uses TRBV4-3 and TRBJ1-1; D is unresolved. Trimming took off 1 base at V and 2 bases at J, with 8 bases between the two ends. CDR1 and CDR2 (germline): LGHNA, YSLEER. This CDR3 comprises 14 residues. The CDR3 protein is CASSQAPPNTEAFF. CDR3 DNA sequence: TGCGCCAGCAGCCAAGCTCCACCTAACACTGAAGCTTTCTTT.

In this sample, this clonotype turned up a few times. CDR3 in DNA: TGCAGCGTCGTGACAGGCACGGGCTACGAGCAGTACTTC. Its protein is CSVVTGTGYEQYF. The chain joins TRBV29-1 to TRBJ2-7, with a possible D match to TRBD1 (6 bases). Trimming cost V 6 bases and J 3 bases, with 15 bases left between them. The CDR3 covers 13 residues. Germline CDR1 and CDR2: SQVTM and ANQGSEA.

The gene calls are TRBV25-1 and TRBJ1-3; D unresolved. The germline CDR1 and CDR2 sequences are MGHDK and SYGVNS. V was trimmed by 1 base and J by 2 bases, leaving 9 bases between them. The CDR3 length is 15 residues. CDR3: CASSEFGGPGNTIYF. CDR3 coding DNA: TGTGCCAGCAGTGAATTCGGTGGGCCTGGAAACACCATATATTTT.

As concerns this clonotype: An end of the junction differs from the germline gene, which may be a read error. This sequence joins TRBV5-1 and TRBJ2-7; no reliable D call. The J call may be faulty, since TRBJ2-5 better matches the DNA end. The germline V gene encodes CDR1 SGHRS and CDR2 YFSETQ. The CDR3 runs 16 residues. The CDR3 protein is CASSLAGGEEQETQYF. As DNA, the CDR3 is TGCGCCAGTAGCTTGGCAGGTGGGGAAGAGCAAGAGACCCAGTACTTC.

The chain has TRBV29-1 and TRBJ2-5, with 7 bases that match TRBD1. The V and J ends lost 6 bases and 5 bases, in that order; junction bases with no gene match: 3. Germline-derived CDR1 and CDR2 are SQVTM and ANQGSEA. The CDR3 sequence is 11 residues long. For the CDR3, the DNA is TGCAGCGTCCCGACAGGGGAGACCCAGTACTTC. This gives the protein CSVPTGETQYF. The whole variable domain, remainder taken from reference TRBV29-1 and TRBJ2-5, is SAVISQKPSRDICQRGTSLTIQCQVDSQVTMMFWYRQQPGQSLTLIATANQGSEATYESGFVIDKFPISRPNLTFSTLTVSNMSPEDSSIYLCSVPTGETQYFGPGTRLLVL.

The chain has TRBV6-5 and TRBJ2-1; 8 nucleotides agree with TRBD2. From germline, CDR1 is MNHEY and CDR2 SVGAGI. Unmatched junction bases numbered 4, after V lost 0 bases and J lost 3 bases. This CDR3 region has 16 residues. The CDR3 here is CASSYSAGVVYNEQFF. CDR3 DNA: TGTGCCAGCAGTTACTCAGCGGGAGTCGTCTACAATGAGCAGTTCTTC.

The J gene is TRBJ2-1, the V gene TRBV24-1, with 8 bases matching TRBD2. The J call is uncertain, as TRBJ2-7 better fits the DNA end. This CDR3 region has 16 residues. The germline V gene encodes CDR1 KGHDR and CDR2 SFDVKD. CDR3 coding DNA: TGTGCCACCAGTGATGGGACTAGTGTAGCCTACAATGAGCAGTACTTC. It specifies CATSDGTSVAYNEQYF.

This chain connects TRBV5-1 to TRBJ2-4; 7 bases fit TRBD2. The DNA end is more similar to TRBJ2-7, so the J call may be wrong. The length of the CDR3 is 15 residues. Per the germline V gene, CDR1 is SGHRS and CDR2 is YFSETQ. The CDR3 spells CASERTGRGGNEQYF. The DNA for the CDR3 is TGCGCCAGCGAACGAACGGGACGGGGAGGGAACGAGCAGTACTTC.

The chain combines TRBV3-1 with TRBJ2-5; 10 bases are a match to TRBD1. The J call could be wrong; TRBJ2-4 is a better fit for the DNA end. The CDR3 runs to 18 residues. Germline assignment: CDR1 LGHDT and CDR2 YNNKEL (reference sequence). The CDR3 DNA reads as TGTGCCAGCAGCCAAGTAGGGACAGGGGTGTTGGGCAAAAACATTCAGTACTTC. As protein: CASSQVGTGVLGKNIQYF.

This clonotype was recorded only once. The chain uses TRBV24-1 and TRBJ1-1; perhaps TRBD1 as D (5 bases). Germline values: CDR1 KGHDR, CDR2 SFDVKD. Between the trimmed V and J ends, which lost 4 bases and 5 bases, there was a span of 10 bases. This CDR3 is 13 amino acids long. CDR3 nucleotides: TGTGCCACCAGTGAGGTGGGGACGACTGAAGCTTTCTTT. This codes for CATSEVGTTEAFF.

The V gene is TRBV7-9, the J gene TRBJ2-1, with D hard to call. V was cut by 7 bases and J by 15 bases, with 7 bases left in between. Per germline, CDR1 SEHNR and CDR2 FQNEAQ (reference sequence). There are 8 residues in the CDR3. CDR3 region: CASTLGFF. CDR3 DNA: TGTGCCAGCACCCTAGGGTTCTTC.

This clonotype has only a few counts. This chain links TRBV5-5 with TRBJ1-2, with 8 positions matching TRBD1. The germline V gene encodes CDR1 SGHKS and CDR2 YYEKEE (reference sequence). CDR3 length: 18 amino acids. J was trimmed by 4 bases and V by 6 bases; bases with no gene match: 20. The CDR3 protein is CASTPDPPLDREGYGYTF. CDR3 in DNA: TGTGCCAGCACACCCGACCCTCCGTTGGACAGGGAGGGCTATGGCTACACCTTC.

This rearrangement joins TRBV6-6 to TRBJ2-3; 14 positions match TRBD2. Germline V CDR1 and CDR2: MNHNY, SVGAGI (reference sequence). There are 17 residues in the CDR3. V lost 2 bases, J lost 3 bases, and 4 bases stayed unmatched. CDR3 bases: TGTGCCAGCAGTTACGTACGACTAGCGGGGGGGACAGATACGCAGTATTTT. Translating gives CASSYVRLAGGTDTQYF.

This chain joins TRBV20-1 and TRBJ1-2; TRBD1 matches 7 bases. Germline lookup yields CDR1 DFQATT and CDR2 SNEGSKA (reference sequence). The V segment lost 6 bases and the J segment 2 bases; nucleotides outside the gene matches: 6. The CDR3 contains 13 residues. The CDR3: CSARQGVNYGYTF. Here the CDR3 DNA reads TGCAGTGCCCGACAGGGTGTAAACTATGGCTACACCTTC.